This record concerns one TCR beta chain sequence. The sample comes from a study of blood T cell repertoires in COVID-19. Generated by immunoSEQ multiplex PCR, the TCRdb table keeps only in-frame clones and is missing some. Among about 240,000 clones listed, around nine tenths were seen once. The V segment lost 0 bases and the J segment 8 bases; nucleotides outside the gene matches: 6. The length of the CDR3 is 15 residues. The germline V gene encodes CDR1 MGHRA and CDR2 YSYEKL. The chain has TRBV4-1 and TRBJ1-2, with 10 bases lining up with TRBD1. Material: peripheral blood. This sequence originates from a man aged 25-45 years with COVID-19, enrolled during active disease. CDR3 amino acids: CASSQERQGQGGYTF. The CDR3 bases are TGCGCCAGCAGCCAAGAGCGGCAGGGACAGGGGGGCTACACCTTC.